This passage covers 21 T cell receptor beta chains from one sample sequenced in a study of beta chain features in type 1 diabetes. cDNA synthesis used the whole RNA isolate, giving expressed TCRB sequences. The table came from immunoSEQ multiplex PCR; TCRdb's copy has only in-frame clones and leaves some out. Of roughly 330,000 clones in the sample, about 14% are singletons; the top ten hold 0.015%. Antigens of these TCRs are unknown. Study outcomes and limitations: Among patients with Type 1 diabetes, TCRB CDR3s were moderately but significantly shorter in every one of the four CD4+ subsets.

Specimen: naive CD4+ T cells from blood. The receptors here all came from a woman aged 18-30 years with type 1 diabetes.

This clone occurred a few times. V gene TRBV19 combines with J gene TRBJ1-5; D is perhaps TRBD1 (5 bases). Trimming took off 2 bases at V and 4 bases at J, with 9 bases between the two ends. The germline gives CDR1 LNHDA, CDR2 SQIVND (reference sequence). The CDR3 extends over 14 amino acids. The CDR3 coding sequence is TGTGCCAGTAGTATAAGGGCAGGGAATCAGCCCCAGCATTTT. It specifies CASSIRAGNQPQHF.

This clone was picked up a small number of times. This rearrangement joins TRBV7-2 to TRBJ2-1; TRBD2 matches 12 bases. CDR3 length: 12 amino acids. Per germline, CDR1 SGHTA and CDR2 FQGNSA. V was clipped by 4 bases and J by 15 bases; unmatched bases: 4. This CDR3 is CASSWTSGVRFF. The CDR3, as DNA: TGTGCCAGCAGCTGGACTAGCGGGGTGAGGTTCTTC.

There are a few counts of this clone. The V call is TRBV15, the J call TRBJ2-1; 11 bases agree with TRBD2. The germline gives CDR1 LNHNV, CDR2 YYDKDF (reference sequence). Trimming removed 4 bases from V and 8 bases from J; junction bases left unmatched: 10. The CDR3 runs 16 residues. The CDR3 DNA sequence: TGTGCCACCAGCAAACCCGGGACTAGCGGAGTCCATGAGCAGTTCTTC. Translated: CATSKPGTSGVHEQFF.

The CDR3 region is CASSLGTSFIEQFF. CDR3 bases: TGCGCCAGCAGCTTGGGGACTAGCTTTATTGAGCAGTTCTTC. The rearrangement joins TRBV5-1 to TRBJ2-1; 8 nucleotides agree with TRBD2. The CDR3 length is 14 residues. Germline V gene sequence: CDR1 SGHRS, CDR2 YFSETQ. The trim removed 0 bases at V and 9 bases at J, leaving 5 bases unmatched.

A few counts support this clone. The rearrangement links TRBV19 to TRBJ2-7, with 8 bases identical to TRBD1. Germline values: CDR1 LNHDA, CDR2 SQIVND (reference sequence). The CDR3 runs 14 residues. The V and J ends lost 5 bases and 3 bases, in that order; junction bases with no gene match: 6. The CDR3 loop reads CASSPTGVGYEQYF. The CDR3 nucleotides are TGTGCCAGTAGTCCGACAGGGGTCGGCTACGAGCAGTACTTC. The variable domain in full, completed from reference TRBV19 and TRBJ2-7, reads DGGITQSPKYLFRKEGQNVTLSCEQNLNHDAMYWYRQDPGQGLRLIYYSQIVNDFQKGDIAEGYSVSREKKESFPLTVTSAQKNPTAFYLCASSPTGVGYEQYFGPGTRLTVT.

V and J are TRBV28 and TRBJ2-7; 9 bases map to TRBD1. Germline CDR1 and CDR2: MDHEN and SYDVKM. Trimming at V came to 6 bases and at J to 4 bases, leaving 7 bases not matched to a gene. The CDR3 consists of 14 residues. The CDR3 sequence is CASSPDRGGYEQYF. The CDR3 nucleotides read TGTGCCAGCAGCCCGGACAGGGGTGGTTACGAGCAGTACTTC.

This clone was seen just once. The chain links TRBV19 to TRBJ2-7, with 9 bases matching TRBD1. CDR3 length: 14 residues. With 4 bases clipped from V and 8 bases from J, the junction kept 9 bases outside the gene matches. Germline CDR1 is LNHDA and CDR2 is SQIVND (reference sequence). As DNA, the CDR3 is TGTGCCAGTAGTACTTCCCAGACAGGGGGGAAGCAGTACTTC. Translated, it gives CASSTSQTGGKQYF.

V and J are TRBV16 and TRBJ1-1; a possible D gene is TRBD1 (6 bases). The CDR3 loop spans 14 amino acids. Trimming stripped 2 bases from V and 5 bases from J, with 12 bases between. Germline V lookup: CDR1 KGHSY, CDR2 FQNENV. Here the CDR3 reads CASSQEQGGTEAFF. CDR3 DNA: TGTGCCAGCAGCCAAGAACAGGGTGGGACTGAAGCTTTCTTT.

The chain has TRBV7-9 and TRBJ1-2; 7 positions agree with TRBD1. The CDR3 is 15 residues long. The trim removed 7 bases at V and 1 base at J, leaving 9 bases unmatched. From germline, CDR1 is SEHNR and CDR2 FQNEAQ (reference sequence). CDR3 region: CASNIPTGVNYGYTF. CDR3 DNA sequence: TGTGCCAGCAACATACCCACAGGGGTTAACTATGGCTACACCTTC.

The sample holds a few counts of this clone. The chain recombines TRBV7-2 with TRBJ1-2; 11 bases match TRBD1. CDR3 length: 18 amino acids. The germline gives CDR1 SGHTA, CDR2 FQGNSA. Losses at the gene ends were 4 bases for V and 6 bases for J; bases not matched to a gene: 16. CDR3: CASSSSRDRDRGSNGYTF. The DNA of the CDR3 is TGTGCCAGCAGCTCTAGCCGGGACCGGGACAGGGGGAGTAATGGCTACACCTTC. The full variable domain, rest sourced from reference TRBV7-2 and TRBJ1-2, is GAGVSQSPSNKVTEKGKDVELRCDPISGHTALYWYRQSLGQGLEFLIYFQGNSAPDKSGLPSDRFSAERTGGSVSTLTIQRTQQEDSAVYLCASSSSRDRDRGSNGYTFGSGTRLTVV.

V gene TRBV2 combines with J gene TRBJ1-1; D is perhaps TRBD1 (6 bases). This CDR3 spans 12 amino acids. Trimming shortened V by 6 bases and J by 8 bases, and 13 bases separated the two germline ends. Germline V gene lookup returns CDR1 SNHLY and CDR2 FYNNEI. This CDR3 reads CASRPTGTEAFF. The DNA for the CDR3 is TGTGCCAGCAGACCCACAGGGACCGAAGCTTTCTTT.

This clone has only a few counts. This sequence joins TRBV11-2 and TRBJ2-7; 7 bases agree with TRBD2. Germline CDR1 SGHAT, CDR2 FQNNGV. The CDR3 has 14 amino acids. Unmatched junction bases numbered 9, after V lost 7 bases and J lost 3 bases. CDR3 residues: CASNPSGRGYEQYF. Written as DNA, the CDR3 is TGTGCCAGCAACCCCTCTGGGAGGGGCTACGAGCAGTACTTC.

This clone was counted a few times. CDR3 sequence: CASSAGLETQYF. CDR3 nucleotides: TGTGCCAGCAGCGCGGGTTTAGAGACCCAGTACTTC. V gene TRBV7-2 combines with J gene TRBJ2-5; D perhaps matches TRBD2 (5 bases). Germline CDR1 SGHTA, CDR2 FQGNSA. The CDR3 sequence is 12 residues long. Trimming left V 5 bases short and J 4 bases short, with 8 bases between.

The gene calls are TRBV5-1 and TRBJ2-3; 8 bases are shared with TRBD2. Trimming at V came to 4 bases and at J to 1 base, leaving 2 bases not matched to a gene. CDR3 length: 14 residues. The V gene's germline CDR1 is SGHRS and CDR2 YFSETQ. CDR3 DNA: TGCGCCAGCAGCGCGACTAGCGGCACAGATACGCAGTATTTT. It yields the protein CASSATSGTDTQYF.

The chain is built from TRBV11-2 and TRBJ2-7; 7 bases fit TRBD1. CDR1 SGHAT and CDR2 FQNNGV come from the germline V gene. The ends lost 1 base at V and 0 bases at J; junction bases unmatched: 3. This CDR3 contains 15 residues. The CDR3 nucleotides are TGTGCCAGCAGCTTAGTGTCAGGGGGCTCCTACGAGCAGTACTTC. It translates to CASSLVSGGSYEQYF. The variable domain in full, with the rest retrieved from reference TRBV11-2 and TRBJ2-7, is EAGVAQSPRYKIIEKRQSVAFWCNPISGHATLYWYQQILGQGPKLLIQFQNNGVVDDSQLPKDRFSAERLKGVDSTLKIQPAKLEDSAVYLCASSLVSGGSYEQYFGPGTRLTVT.

This clone was seen more than once but under ten times. V gene TRBV30 combines with J gene TRBJ2-3, with 7 bases matching TRBD2. The CDR3 is 15 amino acids. With V trimmed by 2 bases and J by 3 bases, 8 bases remained unmatched. Germline V CDR1 and CDR2: GTSNPN, SVGIG (reference sequence). The CDR3 region has the DNA TGTGCCTGGAGTCAGCGGCTAGCGGAAACAGATACGCAGTATTTT. It codes for CAWSQRLAETDTQYF.

This clone has just a few counts. V and J are TRBV11-2 and TRBJ2-5; 12 nucleotides line up with TRBD2. The CDR3 is made up of 17 amino acids. Trimming removed 3 bases from V and 5 bases from J; junction bases left unmatched: 10. Germline CDR1 is SGHAT and CDR2 is FQNNGV. The CDR3 loop is CASSFRLAGGPGETQYF. The CDR3 coding sequence is TGTGCCAGCAGCTTTCGGCTAGCGGGAGGGCCAGGGGAGACCCAGTACTTC.

The table lists this clone with a few counts. The rearrangement uses TRBV7-8 and TRBJ2-1; 11 bases agree with TRBD2. The CDR3 consists of 14 residues. V gave up 5 bases and J gave up 10 bases; unmatched junction bases: 7. From germline, CDR1 is SGHVS and CDR2 FQNEAQ. This CDR3 reads CASSPRGLAEEQFF. CDR3 nucleotide sequence: TGTGCCAGCAGCCCTAGGGGACTAGCGGAAGAGCAGTTCTTC.

The chain joins TRBV7-3 to TRBJ2-6, with 8 bases aligning to TRBD1. The J segment lost 0 bases and the V segment lost 2 bases, leaving 6 bases of the junction unmatched. From germline, CDR1 is SGHTA and CDR2 FQGTGA. The CDR3 length is 18 residues. For the CDR3, the DNA is TGTGCCAGCAGCTTACCGGGACAGGCAAACTCTGGGGCCAACGTCCTGACTTTC. Residues: CASSLPGQANSGANVLTF.

This clone came up a few times. The chain combines TRBV7-9 with TRBJ2-1, with TRBD2 identical over 9 bases. V was pared by 5 bases and J by 6 bases, with 11 bases of the junction left unmatched. CDR1 is SEHNR, CDR2 FQNEAQ, per germline (reference sequence). The CDR3 covers 16 residues. In nucleotides, the CDR3 is TGTGCCAGCAGCCCCTTTAGCGGGAGCCAGGGCAATGAGCAGTTCTTC. Its protein product is CASSPFSGSQGNEQFF.

Only a few counts were recorded for this clone. The V and J genes are TRBV30 and TRBJ1-2, with TRBD1 matching over 8 bases. Germline V gene sequence: CDR1 GTSNPN, CDR2 SVGIG (reference sequence). After removal of 0 bases from V and 7 bases from J, the junction contained 7 bases not matched to a gene. The CDR3 loop spans 14 amino acids. The CDR3 here is CAWSVLDRGSGYTF. In DNA form, the CDR3 reads TGTGCCTGGAGTGTCCTAGACAGGGGCAGTGGCTACACCTTC.